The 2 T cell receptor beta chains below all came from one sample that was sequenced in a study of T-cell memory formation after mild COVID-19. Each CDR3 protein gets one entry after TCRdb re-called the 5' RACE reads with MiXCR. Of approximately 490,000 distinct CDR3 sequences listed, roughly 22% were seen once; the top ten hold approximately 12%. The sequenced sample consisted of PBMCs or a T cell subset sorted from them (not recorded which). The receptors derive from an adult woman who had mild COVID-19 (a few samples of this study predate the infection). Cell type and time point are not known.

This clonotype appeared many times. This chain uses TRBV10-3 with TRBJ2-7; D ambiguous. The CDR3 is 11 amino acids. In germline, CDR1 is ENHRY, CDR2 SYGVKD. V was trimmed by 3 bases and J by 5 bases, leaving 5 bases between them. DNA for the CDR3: TGTGCCATCAGTGAAAGGGACGAGCAGTACTTC. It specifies CAISERDEQYF.

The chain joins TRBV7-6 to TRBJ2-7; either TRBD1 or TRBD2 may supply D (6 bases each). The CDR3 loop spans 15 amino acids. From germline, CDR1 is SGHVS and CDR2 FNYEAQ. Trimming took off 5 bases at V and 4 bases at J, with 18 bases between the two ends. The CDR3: CASSPAGGGIYEQYF. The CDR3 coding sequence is TGTGCCAGCAGCCCTGCTGGAGGGGGGATTTACGAGCAGTACTTC.